This T cell receptor beta chain was recovered during a study of CD8 T cells in Susac syndrome (dated by TCRdb to the late 2010s). About the study as a whole: Repertoire sequencing was used to test whether CD8+ T cell activation and differentiation in Susac syndrome was antigen driven.

What the work shows at the level of the full study, not this receptor alone: The number of individuals in the TCR sequencing and HLA analysis was recognized as being relatively small.

To note about this clonotype: Its binding antigen is unknown. Per-base quality was not reported, and no clone a single base away is much larger than it.

Peripheral blood CD8+ and CD4+ T cells from healthy donors, Susac syndrome patients and multiple sclerosis patients were profiled by high-throughput TCR beta sequencing. The multiple sclerosis controls were treatment-naive patients who had stable or active relapsing-remitting disease and met the revised McDonald criteria. Bulk CD8+ and CD4+ T cells were purified by magnetic negative isolation, while CD8+ TEMRA cells were enriched using FACS. Blood was collected in EDTA tubes and processed within 24 hours, with PBMCs isolated through density gradient centrifugation. PBMCs destined for TCR sequencing were cryopreserved in liquid nitrogen and later thawed in a 37 °C water bath. Purity of sorted or isolated CD4+, CD8+ and CD8+ TEMRA cells was at least 90%. The CDR3 starts with the cysteine, ends with the phenylalanine, and has 13 residues. The kept DNA is CDR3 alone, 39 bases in frame from the first base. The junction carries 14 bases between V and J, which are trimmed by 5 bases and 7 bases respectively. The germline V gene supplies CDR1 SGHAT and CDR2 FQNNGV.

RNA was extracted using the RNeasy kit, and roughly 0.5 to 1 microgram was reverse transcribed with random hexamers. The immunoSEQ multiplex PCR assay, covering 54 Vbeta and 13 Jbeta segments, was used to amplify TCR beta CDR3 regions. PCR amplification bias was corrected using a synthetic template baseline for primer optimization and computational correction. As for the authors' bioinformatics: Reads were annotated to V, D and J genes per IMGT and analyzed with immunoSEQ Analyzer, keeping only productive sequences. To calculate clonality, Shannon entropy was normalized by log2 of the number of productive unique sequences and then subtracted from one. For each patient and control, public and private clones were evaluated among the 100 most prevalent clones. Clones were defined as Susac-specific if absent from the healthy and MS cohorts, from 1052 published viral clones and from other ImmuneACCESS disease sequences. The raw public reads went through TCRdb reprocessing: fastp at Q25, MiXCR clone calling, in-frame beta chains kept. Every CDR3 protein is listed once, alongside the most common genes and DNA of its rows. These V and J calls derive from TCRdb rather than the authors' analysis. The sample records hundreds of thousands of distinct CDR3 sequences, 90% to 95% of which are singletons. The ten top clones hold around 0.067% of the sample.

Recombination joined TRBV11-2 with TRBJ1-2, with no reliable assignment of the D segment. Sequencing was carried out using CD4+ T cells from PBMCs. The sequence derives from a human donor with multiple sclerosis. The CDR3 protein: CASSNPRELGYTF. The bases read TGTGCCAGCAGCAACCCCCGGGAGCTTGGCTACACCTTC.